A single TCR beta chain is shown here with its context. Recovery among Cohort 3 donors was established by two negative PCRs, clearance, or symptom resolution. CDR1 and CDR2 from the germline V gene are SGHNT and YENEEA. CDR3 size: 18 residues. V lost 2 bases, J lost 5 bases, and 15 bases stayed unmatched. This entry is derived from a study of blood T cell repertoires in COVID-19. Study-level background: The United States, Italy and Spain were the sources of the acute and convalescent COVID-19 samples.

The method was immunoSEQ multiplex PCR; TCRdb's version includes in-frame clones alone and lacks a portion of them. The sample lists around 150,000 clones, roughly 90% occurring once. Material: PBMCs or T cells enriched from blood (not recorded which). The chain uses TRBV11-3 and TRBJ2-5; 9 bases fit TRBD1. The clonotype was recovered from a woman between 50 and 59 years old who had recovered from COVID-19. CDR3: CASSLPHRGRGVTETQYF. CDR3 sequence (DNA): TGTGCCAGCAGCTTACCGCACAGGGGGCGCGGCGTAACGGAGACCCAGTACTTC.